This T cell receptor (beta chain) was identified during a study of patients and donors after allogeneic stem cell transplantation. TCRdb reprocessed the RT-PCR reads via MiXCR and lists one record per CDR3 protein. The sample yields approximately 98,000 distinct CDR3 sequences, around 33% seen once. Trimming removed 5 bases from V and 4 bases from J; junction bases left unmatched: 3. CDR1 is DFQATT and CDR2 is SNEGSKA in the germline V gene (reference sequence). The CDR3 contains 12 residues. This clonotype was seen more than once but under ten times. The genes are TRBV20-1 and TRBJ1-2, with TRBD1 matching 8 bases. This TCR was sampled from a human donor who was either an allogeneic HSCT recipient or a stem cell or donor lymphocyte infusion donor (not recorded which). It is not recorded whose cells these are; they may come from a transplant donor. The sequenced sample was blood, either unsorted or a sorted T cell fraction (not recorded which). CDR3 region: CSAHGQGYGYTF. In nucleotides, the CDR3 is TGCAGTGCTCACGGACAGGGCTATGGCTACACCTTC.